These 10 T cell receptor beta chains were sequenced from one sample in a study of T-cell reconstitution after alpha-beta-depleted transplantation in children. The authors prepared the TCRbeta library with unique molecular identifiers. MiXCR, run by TCRdb on the PCR reads, gives a single entry per CDR3 protein. The top ten hold around 7.2% of the sample, which has around 17,000 distinct CDR3 sequences, just over 5% seen once. Sample: PBMCs, taken before TCRalphabeta/CD19-depleted stem cell transplant. These receptors were taken from a boy between 10 and 17 years old with acute lymphoblastic leukemia, due to receive a stem cell transplant.

This chain joins TRBV6-5 and TRBJ2-7; 8 bases are a match to TRBD1. The CDR3 loop spans 16 amino acids. J lost 2 bases, V lost 0 bases, and 6 bases had no gene match. Germline CDR1 and CDR2: MNHEY and SVGAGI. CDR3 protein: CASSYSVAGGAYEQYF. The CDR3 DNA is TGTGCCAGCAGTTACTCGGTGGCAGGGGGCGCCTACGAGCAGTACTTC.

This clonotype was seen at least ten times. This chain connects TRBV10-2 to TRBJ1-6; D call uncertain. Germline-derived CDR1 and CDR2 are WSHSY and SAAADI. There are 16 residues in the CDR3. Trimming stripped 6 bases from V and 4 bases from J, with 16 bases between. CDR3 loop: CASRTVARHYNSPLHF. The CDR3 DNA sequence: TGCGCCAGCAGAACGGTGGCACGACATTATAATTCACCCCTCCACTTT.

This clonotype rates as medium-sized. The chain couples TRBV20-1 to TRBJ2-1, with D perhaps matching TRBD2 (6 bases). This CDR3 is 15 amino acids long. From germline, CDR1 is DFQATT and CDR2 SNEGSKA (reference sequence). V lost 1 base and J 2 bases, leaving 12 bases between the germline ends. The CDR3 sequence: CSARGRGPAYNEQFF. The CDR3 DNA reads TGCAGTGCTAGAGGGCGGGGACCTGCCTACAATGAGCAGTTCTTC.

This clonotype occurred many times. The CDR3 nucleotides read TGCAGTGCTAGAGATCAAGGAAATGAGCAGTTCTTC. It encodes CSARDQGNEQFF. The rearrangement uses TRBV20-1 and TRBJ2-1; D not resolved. The CDR3 totals 12 residues. V dropped 0 bases and J dropped 7 bases, with 7 bases sitting between them. Germline V gene data show CDR1 as DFQATT and CDR2 as SNEGSKA (reference sequence).

This chain connects TRBV7-8 to TRBJ1-1, with TRBD1 matching 7 bases. With V trimmed by 3 bases and J by 4 bases, 5 bases remained unmatched. Germline V gives CDR1 SGHVS, CDR2 FQNEAQ. The CDR3 consists of 14 residues. Written as DNA, the CDR3 is TGTGCCAGCAGCTTTGACAGGGTAGGCACTGAAGCTTTCTTT. Protein: CASSFDRVGTEAFF.

This clonotype was seen at least ten times. The rearrangement links TRBV7-9 to TRBJ1-2, with D unresolved. Germline CDR1 and CDR2: SEHNR and FQNEAQ (reference sequence). The V and J ends lost 4 bases and 3 bases respectively, with 6 bases between them. This CDR3 spans 12 amino acids. This CDR3 is CASSSVYYGYTF. The CDR3 coding sequence is TGTGCCAGCAGCTCCGTATACTATGGCTACACCTTC. Based on the CDR3 plus reference TRBV7-9 and TRBJ1-2, the full variable domain is DTGVSQNPRHKITKRGQNVTFRCDPISEHNRLYWYRQTLGQGPEFLTYFQNEAQLEKSRLLSDRFSAERPKGSFSTLEIQRTEQGDSAMYLCASSSVYYGYTFGSGTRLTVV.

There are many counts of this clonotype. The chain has TRBV19 and TRBJ2-4, with D hard to call. V shed 5 bases and J shed 7 bases, with 21 bases lying between them. Germline V gene sequence: CDR1 LNHDA, CDR2 SQIVND (reference sequence). The CDR3 is 16 amino acids. The chain's CDR3 is CASSPADTPRANIQYF. As DNA, the CDR3 is TGTGCCAGTAGTCCCGCCGACACCCCAAGAGCGAACATTCAGTACTTC. Full variable domain (missing parts from reference TRBV19 and TRBJ2-4): DGGITQSPKYLFRKEGQNVTLSCEQNLNHDAMYWYRQDPGQGLRLIYYSQIVNDFQKGDIAEGYSVSREKKESFPLTVTSAQKNPTAFYLCASSPADTPRANIQYFGAGTRLSVL.

This clonotype has a count of ten or more. V usage is TRBV5-6 and J usage is TRBJ2-2, with 9 bases that match TRBD2. The length of the CDR3 is 15 residues. The trim removed 2 bases at V and 4 bases at J, leaving 3 bases unmatched. From germline, CDR1 is SGHDT and CDR2 YYEEEE. The CDR3 region has the DNA TGTGCCAGCAGCTTCGGCGGGGGGGCCACCGGGGAGCTGTTTTTT. It is translated as CASSFGGGATGELFF.

This clonotype qualifies as medium-sized. This chain links TRBV4-1 with TRBJ2-4, with D perhaps given as TRBD1 or TRBD2 (5 bases each). This CDR3 is 16 amino acids long. Germline V lookup: CDR1 MGHRA, CDR2 YSYEKL. Trimming pared 2 bases from V and 0 bases from J, leaving 11 bases between. This CDR3 reads CASSQWDPLAKNIQYF. The CDR3 region has the DNA TGCGCCAGCAGCCAATGGGACCCCCTAGCCAAAAACATTCAGTACTTC.

The J gene is TRBJ1-2, the V gene TRBV3-1, with D perhaps TRBD1 (6 bases). CDR1 is LGHDT and CDR2 is YNNKEL in the germline V gene (reference sequence). Trimming cost V 10 bases and J 2 bases, with 26 bases left between them. This CDR3 spans 17 amino acids. The CDR3 coding sequence is TGTGCCACCTGCCAAGTATGGGACACCTACGGAAACTATGGCTACACCTTC. It encodes CATCQVWDTYGNYGYTF.